These 25 T cell receptor beta chains share one sample of origin, sequenced in a study of high-grade serous ovarian cancer treatment subgroups. Libraries were prepared by immunoSEQ multiplex PCR; TCRdb keeps only in-frame clonotypes and omits some of them. The top ten hold about 4.9% of the sample, which has 4,500 or so clones, roughly four fifths seen once. Tumor samples were taken before definitive surgery or chemotherapy. The sequencing input was tumor tissue. The origin of the receptors is a human donor with high-grade serous ovarian cancer.

The chain is built from TRBV30 and TRBJ2-3; the match to TRBD2 covers 10 bases. Per germline, CDR1 GTSNPN and CDR2 SVGIG (reference sequence). With 0 bases clipped from V and 0 bases from J, the junction kept 12 bases outside the gene matches. The CDR3 sequence is 19 residues long. CDR3 loop: CAWSVLGSGGPGSTDTQYF. Here the CDR3 DNA reads TGTGCCTGGAGTGTATTAGGTAGCGGGGGGCCGGGTAGCACAGATACGCAGTATTTT.

V is TRBV9 and J is TRBJ2-2; 10 bases are a match to TRBD1. Germline CDR1 SGDLS, CDR2 YYNGEE. This CDR3 contains 14 residues. V lost 5 bases, J lost 5 bases, and 3 bases stayed unmatched. CDR3 amino acids: CASRTGGGTGELFF. The DNA of the CDR3 is TGTGCCAGCAGGACAGGGGGCGGTACCGGGGAGCTGTTTTTT.

The chain has TRBV7-9 and TRBJ2-2, with 9 bases lining up with TRBD1. The V gene's germline CDR1 is SEHNR and CDR2 FQNEAQ (reference sequence). This CDR3 region has 16 residues. V dropped 4 bases and J dropped 2; count of bases not matched to a gene: 5. The CDR3 DNA reads as TGTGCCAGCAGCTCCCCGGGACAGGGAAACACCGGGGAGCTGTTTTTT. Protein: CASSSPGQGNTGELFF.

J is TRBJ2-7 and V is TRBV27; D is perhaps TRBD1 or TRBD2 (6 bases each). Germline V CDR1 and CDR2: MNHEY, SMNVEV (reference sequence). Trimming left V 0 bases short and J 3 bases short, with 15 bases between. This CDR3 region has 16 residues. Here the CDR3 reads CASSLSGGEGVYEQYF. The CDR3 DNA reads TGTGCCAGCAGTTTATCGGGGGGCGAGGGGGTCTACGAGCAGTACTTC.

The V and J genes are TRBV5-4 and TRBJ1-2; D gene unclear. The ends were cut back, 1 base at V and 4 bases at J, with 20 bases in the middle. Per germline, CDR1 SGHNT and CDR2 YYREEE (reference sequence). The CDR3 length is 17 residues. The CDR3 DNA is TGTGCCAGCAGCTTGCGCCCAGGTCCCTCAGGAGCCTATGGCTACACCTTC. Translated: CASSLRPGPSGAYGYTF.

Written as DNA, the CDR3 is TGTGCCAGCAGCTTAACAAGGGAGGAGACCCAGTACTTC. It specifies CASSLTREETQYF. The chain uses TRBV7-3 and TRBJ2-5, with D possibly being TRBD2 (5 bases). V was trimmed by 0 bases and J by 5 bases, leaving 7 bases between them. The CDR3 consists of 13 residues. The germline CDR1 and CDR2 sequences are SGHTA and FQGTGA.

The chain has TRBV7-6 and TRBJ1-1, with unresolved D. Trimming left V 6 bases short and J 5 bases short, with 16 bases between. The V gene's germline CDR1 is SGHVS and CDR2 FNYEAQ. The CDR3 sequence is 14 residues long. CDR3 bases: TGTGCCAGCAGTCCGACAATGGGAGTTACTGAAGCTTTCTTT. It specifies CASSPTMGVTEAFF.

V gene TRBV18 combines with J gene TRBJ2-5; possibly TRBD1 or TRBD2 for D (5 bases each). Germline loops: CDR1 KGHSH, CDR2 LQKENI. V lost 3 bases and J 5 bases, leaving 16 bases between the germline ends. This CDR3 region has 15 residues. DNA of the CDR3: TGTGCCAGCTCACCGCCGGCGGCGAGGGACGAGACCCAGTACTTC. The encoded protein is CASSPPAARDETQYF.

The rearrangement uses TRBV28 and TRBJ2-3; 12 nucleotides align to TRBD2. The germline V gene encodes CDR1 MDHEN and CDR2 SYDVKM. The trim removed 2 bases at V and 6 bases at J, leaving 3 bases unmatched. The CDR3 loop spans 15 amino acids. The CDR3 sequence is CASSLATSGGDTQYF. The CDR3 region has the DNA TGTGCCAGCAGTTTAGCCACTAGCGGGGGGGATACGCAGTATTTT.

This clone was recorded only once. The gene calls are TRBV7-8 and TRBJ2-7, with no clear D. Trimming left V 2 bases short and J 3 bases short, with 29 bases between. CDR1 SGHVS and CDR2 FQNEAQ come from the germline V gene. The CDR3 sequence is 20 residues long. The CDR3 DNA sequence: TGTGCCAGCAGCTTACTCAAACGCGCAGTCTTACCATATTACTACTACGAGCAGTACTTC. Amino acids: CASSLLKRAVLPYYYYEQYF.

The V call is TRBV19, the J call TRBJ2-2; tentatively, D is TRBD2 (5 bases). The CDR3 sequence is 16 residues long. Between the trimmed V and J ends, which lost 5 bases and 6 bases, there was a span of 19 bases. Per germline, CDR1 LNHDA and CDR2 SQIVND (reference sequence). CDR3 nucleotides: TGTGCCAGTAGTCTTAGACGAGGGAACTCGGCCGGGGAGCTGTTTTTT. It yields the protein CASSLRRGNSAGELFF.

The chain recombines TRBV15 with TRBJ1-2; D is possibly TRBD1 (6 bases). The germline V and J ends were trimmed by 5 bases and 6 bases, with 13 bases remaining between them. The CDR3 contains 13 residues. Germline CDR1 LNHNV, CDR2 YYDKDF (reference sequence). CDR3 protein: CATSAGHPHGYTF. CDR3 in DNA: TGTGCCACCAGCGCGGGACATCCCCATGGCTACACCTTC.

This clone has a single count. The chain joins TRBV5-5 to TRBJ2-1; D not resolved. The CDR3 is made up of 14 amino acids. Trimming took 0 bases from V and 8 from J, leaving 12 bases between them. Germline values: CDR1 SGHKS, CDR2 YYEKEE (reference sequence). Here the CDR3 reads CASSLVWVIDEQFF. The DNA for the CDR3 is TGTGCCAGCAGCTTGGTATGGGTAATCGATGAGCAGTTCTTC.

The chain is built from TRBV6-5 and TRBJ2-3; D might be TRBD2 (5 bases). V lost 0 bases, J lost 6 bases, and 10 bases lay in between. The CDR3 covers 14 residues. Germline CDR1 is MNHEY and CDR2 is SVGAGI. CDR3 sequence (DNA): TGTGCCAGCAGTTACTCCGGGGTTGGGGATACGCAGTATTTT. This translates into CASSYSGVGDTQYF.

The chain has TRBV25-1 and TRBJ1-1; D not resolved. The CDR3 has 11 residues. Trimming cost V 6 bases and J 1 base, with 3 bases left between them. From germline, CDR1 is MGHDK and CDR2 SYGVNS. The DNA for the CDR3 is TGTGCCAGCAGAGAGAACACTGAAGCTTTCTTT. This translates into CASRENTEAFF.

The rearrangement joins TRBV7-3 to TRBJ1-6; D is ambiguous. This CDR3 has 15 amino acids. The V and J ends lost 1 base and 6 bases respectively, with 10 bases between them. From germline, CDR1 is SGHTA and CDR2 FQGTGA. CDR3 in amino acids: CASSLKGGLNSPLHF. CDR3 in DNA: TGTGCCAGCAGCTTAAAGGGCGGCCTTAATTCACCCCTCCACTTT.

The chain couples TRBV28 to TRBJ2-7, with 11 bases fitting TRBD2. Looked up from germline, CDR1 is MDHEN and CDR2 is SYDVKM. The CDR3 covers 15 residues. The V segment lost 8 bases and the J segment 1 base; nucleotides outside the gene matches: 7. The CDR3 coding sequence is TGTGCCAGCGGGTTACTAGCGGGGGCTTCCTACGAGCAGTACTTC. Protein sequence: CASGLLAGASYEQYF.

This clone was seen once. V and J are TRBV5-4 and TRBJ1-2, with a possible D match to TRBD1 (5 bases). The V gene lost 0 bases and the J gene lost 4 bases, with 13 bases spanning the gap. CDR1 and CDR2 (germline): SGHNT, YYREEE (reference sequence). This CDR3 is 15 amino acids long. The chain's CDR3 is CASSLVPRTTYGYTF. CDR3 bases: TGTGCCAGCAGCTTGGTCCCCCGGACAACCTATGGCTACACCTTC.

This clone was recorded only once. The chain uses TRBV12-5 and TRBJ2-7, with a possible D match to TRBD2 (5 bases). V lost 3 bases to trimming and J lost 2 bases, with 11 bases between them. There are 14 residues in the CDR3. CDR1 is LGHNT, CDR2 FRNRAP, per germline. CDR3 sequence: CASGLSGIAYEQYF. CDR3 in DNA: TGTGCTAGTGGTTTATCGGGAATCGCCTACGAGCAGTACTTC.

This chain links TRBV5-4 with TRBJ2-3; 11 bases are a match to TRBD2. V lost 0 bases and J lost 11; bases outside the gene matches: 11. This CDR3 contains 16 residues. Germline CDR1 and CDR2: SGHNT and YYREEE (reference sequence). In DNA, the CDR3 is TGTGCCAGCAGCTTGGGGGCACTTGGACTAGCGGGCGGGCAGTATTTT. Its translation is CASSLGALGLAGGQYF. The complete variable domain, with remaining parts taken from reference TRBV5-4 and TRBJ2-3, reads ETGVTQSPTHLIKTRGQQVTLRCSSQSGHNTVSWYQQALGQGPQFIFQYYREEENGRGNFPPRFSGLQFPNYSSELNVNALELDDSALYLCASSLGALGLAGGQYFGPGTRLTVL.

The chain couples TRBV2 to TRBJ2-4; D uncertain. The CDR3 sequence is 13 residues long. From germline, CDR1 is SNHLY and CDR2 FYNNEI. The ends were cut back, 4 bases at V and 5 bases at J, with 9 bases in the middle. The CDR3 nucleotides read TGTGCCAGCAGTGGAAGTCGTGAAAACATTCAGTACTTC. Translating it yields CASSGSRENIQYF.

This clone has more than one count but fewer than ten. The V call is TRBV6-5, the J call TRBJ1-6; tentative D call: TRBD1 (6 bases). The ends were cut back, 6 bases at V and 10 bases at J, with 13 bases in the middle. CDR1 and CDR2 (germline): MNHEY, SVGAGI. This CDR3 has 13 amino acids. CDR3 DNA: TGTGCCAGCAGGGAGACAGGTGAATCACCCCTCCACTTT. Its translation is CASRETGESPLHF.

The chain couples TRBV7-8 to TRBJ1-5; 9 bases fit TRBD1. V lost 2 bases, J lost 0 bases, and 5 bases stayed unmatched. The CDR3 totals 17 residues. Germline V gives CDR1 SGHVS, CDR2 FQNEAQ. The CDR3 sequence: CASSLYGTGYSNQPQHF. The CDR3 DNA is TGTGCCAGCAGCTTATACGGGACAGGGTATAGCAATCAGCCCCAGCATTTT.

The CDR3 sequence: CASRPRVQETQYF. The CDR3 nucleotides are TGTGCCAGCAGACCAAGGGTTCAAGAGACCCAGTACTTC. The chain is built from TRBV21-1 and TRBJ2-5. TRBV21-1 is a listed pseudogene. The CDR3 consists of 13 residues.

This chain joins TRBV4-1 and TRBJ2-7, with D maybe TRBD1 (5 bases). The V and J ends lost 6 bases and 0 bases respectively, with 6 bases between them. There are 12 residues in the CDR3. CDR1 is MGHRA and CDR2 is YSYEKL in the germline V gene. The CDR3 protein is CASRGHSYEQYF. The CDR3 DNA reads TGCGCCAGCAGAGGACACTCCTACGAGCAGTACTTC.